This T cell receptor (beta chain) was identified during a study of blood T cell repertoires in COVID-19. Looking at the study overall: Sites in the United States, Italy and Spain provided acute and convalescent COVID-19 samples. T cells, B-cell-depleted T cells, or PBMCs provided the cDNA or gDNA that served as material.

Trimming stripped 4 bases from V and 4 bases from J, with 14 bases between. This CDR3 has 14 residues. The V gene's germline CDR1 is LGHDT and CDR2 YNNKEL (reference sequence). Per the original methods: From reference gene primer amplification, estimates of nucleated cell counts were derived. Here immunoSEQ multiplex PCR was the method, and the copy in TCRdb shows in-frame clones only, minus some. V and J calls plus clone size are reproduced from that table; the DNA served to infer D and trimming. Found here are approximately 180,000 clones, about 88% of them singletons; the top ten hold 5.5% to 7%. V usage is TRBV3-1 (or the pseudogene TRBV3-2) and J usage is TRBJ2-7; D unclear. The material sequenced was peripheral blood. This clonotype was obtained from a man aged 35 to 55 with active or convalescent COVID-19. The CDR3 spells CASSPGSYFYEQYF. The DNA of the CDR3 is TGTGCCAGCAGCCCCGGGTCCTACTTTTACGAGCAGTACTTC.